This TCR beta chain comes out of a study of cytomegalovirus exposure and HLA in healthy donors. Trimming took off 3 bases at V and 4 bases at J, with 13 bases between the two ends. CDR1 and CDR2 (germline): LNHNV, YYDKDF (reference sequence). This CDR3 has 15 amino acids. A remark on this clone: The antigen remains unidentified.

Amplification used 60 Vbeta primers and 13 Jbeta primers. Libraries were prepared by immunoSEQ multiplex PCR; TCRdb keeps only in-frame clonotypes and omits some of them. The profile covers some 150,000 clones, with around nine tenths appearing a single time and 4% to 6.5% taken by the ten largest. Regarding the study as a whole: Reported performance of the classifier showed diagnosis of cytomegalovirus status with high specificity and sensitivity.

This receptor was obtained from a woman in her thirties in good health and CMV-seronegative. This chain links TRBV15 with TRBJ1-3, with D uncertain. The sample taken for sequencing was PBMCs. The DNA of the CDR3 is TGTGCCACCAGCAGGGGCAGATTTTTAGGAAACACCATATATTTT. It translates to CATSRGRFLGNTIYF.